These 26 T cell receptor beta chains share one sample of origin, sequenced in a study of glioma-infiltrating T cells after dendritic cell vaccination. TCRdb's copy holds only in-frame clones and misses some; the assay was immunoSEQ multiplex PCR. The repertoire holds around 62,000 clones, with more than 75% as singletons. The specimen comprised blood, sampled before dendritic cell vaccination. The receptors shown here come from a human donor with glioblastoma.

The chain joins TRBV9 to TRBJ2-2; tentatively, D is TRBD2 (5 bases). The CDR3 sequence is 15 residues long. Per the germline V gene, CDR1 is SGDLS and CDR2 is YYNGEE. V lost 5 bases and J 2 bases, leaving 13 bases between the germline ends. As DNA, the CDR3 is TGTGCCAGCAGACCAGACGAGGGCAACACCGGGGAGCTGTTTTTT. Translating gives CASRPDEGNTGELFF.

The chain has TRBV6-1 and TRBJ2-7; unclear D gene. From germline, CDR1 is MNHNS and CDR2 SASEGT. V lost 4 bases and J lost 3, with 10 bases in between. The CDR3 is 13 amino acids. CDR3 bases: TGTGCCAGCAGTGCCTCGTTTAACTACGAGCAGTACTTC. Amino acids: CASSASFNYEQYF.

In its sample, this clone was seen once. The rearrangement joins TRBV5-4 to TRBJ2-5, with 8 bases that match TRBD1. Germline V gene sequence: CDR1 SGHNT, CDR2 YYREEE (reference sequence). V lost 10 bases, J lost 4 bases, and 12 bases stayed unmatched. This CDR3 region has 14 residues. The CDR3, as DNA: TGTGCCGGGTCCGGACAGGGTTCTCGAGAGACCCAGTACTTC. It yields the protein CAGSGQGSRETQYF.

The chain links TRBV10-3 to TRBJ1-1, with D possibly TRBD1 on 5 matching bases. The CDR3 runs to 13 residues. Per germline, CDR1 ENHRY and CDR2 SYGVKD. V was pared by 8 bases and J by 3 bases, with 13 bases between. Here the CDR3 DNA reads TGTGCCATCGGGAATAGCAGGGACACTGAAGCTTTCTTT. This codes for CAIGNSRDTEAFF.

CDR3 amino acids: CASGSPSTEAFF. CDR3 DNA: TGTGCCTCCGGGTCTCCATCCACTGAAGCTTTCTTT. J is TRBJ1-1 and V is TRBV2; the D is unclear. The V end was cut by 11 bases, the J end by 4 bases, with 14 bases between. The CDR3 is made up of 12 amino acids. Germline assignment: CDR1 SNHLY and CDR2 FYNNEI.

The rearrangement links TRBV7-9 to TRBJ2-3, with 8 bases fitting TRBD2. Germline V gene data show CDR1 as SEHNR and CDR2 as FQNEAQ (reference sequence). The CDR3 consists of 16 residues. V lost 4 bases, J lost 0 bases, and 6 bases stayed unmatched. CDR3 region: CASSSAGGPSTDTQYF. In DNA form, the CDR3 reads TGTGCCAGCAGCTCCGCGGGGGGCCCCAGCACAGATACGCAGTATTTT. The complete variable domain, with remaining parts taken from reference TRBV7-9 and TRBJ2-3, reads DTGVSQNPRHKITKRGQNVTFRCDPISEHNRLYWYRQTLGQGPEFLTYFQNEAQLEKSRLLSDRFSAERPKGSFSTLEIQRTEQGDSAMYLCASSSAGGPSTDTQYFGPGTRLTVL.

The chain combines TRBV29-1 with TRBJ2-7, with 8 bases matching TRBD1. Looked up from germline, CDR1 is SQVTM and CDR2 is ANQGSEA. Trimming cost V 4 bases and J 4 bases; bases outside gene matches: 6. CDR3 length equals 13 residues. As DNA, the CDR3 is TGCAGCGTTGCGGCAGGGGGCTTTTACGAGCAGTACTTC. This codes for CSVAAGGFYEQYF.

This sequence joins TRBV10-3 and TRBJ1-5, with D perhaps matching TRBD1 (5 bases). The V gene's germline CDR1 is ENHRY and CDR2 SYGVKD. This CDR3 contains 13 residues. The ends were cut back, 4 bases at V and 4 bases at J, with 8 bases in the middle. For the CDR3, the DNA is TGTGCCATCAGTGTCGCAGGGAATCAGCCCCAGCATTTT. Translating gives CAISVAGNQPQHF.

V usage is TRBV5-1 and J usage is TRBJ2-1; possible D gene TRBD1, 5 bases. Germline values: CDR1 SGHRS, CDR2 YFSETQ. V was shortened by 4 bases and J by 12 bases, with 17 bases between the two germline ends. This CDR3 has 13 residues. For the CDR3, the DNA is TGCGCCAGCAGCGGGGCAGGTCCTTCTGGGCAGTTCTTC. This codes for CASSGAGPSGQFF.

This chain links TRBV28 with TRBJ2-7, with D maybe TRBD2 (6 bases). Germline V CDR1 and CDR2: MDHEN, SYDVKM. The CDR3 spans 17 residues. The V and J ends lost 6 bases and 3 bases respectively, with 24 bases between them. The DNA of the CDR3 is TGTGCCAGCAGCCTTGTGTGGGGCGGGGCTGGGAGCTACGAGCAGTACTTC. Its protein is CASSLVWGGAGSYEQYF.

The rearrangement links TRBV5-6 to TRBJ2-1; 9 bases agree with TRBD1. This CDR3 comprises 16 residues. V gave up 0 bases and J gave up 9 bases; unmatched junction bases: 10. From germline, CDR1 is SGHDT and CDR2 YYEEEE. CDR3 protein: CASSLAGTGLGGEQFF. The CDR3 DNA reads TGTGCCAGCAGCTTGGCCGGGACAGGGTTAGGTGGTGAGCAGTTCTTC.

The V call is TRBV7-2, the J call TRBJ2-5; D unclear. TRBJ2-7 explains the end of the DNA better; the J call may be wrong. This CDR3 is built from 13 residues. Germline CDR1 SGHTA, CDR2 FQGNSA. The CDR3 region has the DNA TGTGCCAGCAGCTTAGCCAGGCTTAACGAGCAGTACTTC. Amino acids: CASSLARLNEQYF.

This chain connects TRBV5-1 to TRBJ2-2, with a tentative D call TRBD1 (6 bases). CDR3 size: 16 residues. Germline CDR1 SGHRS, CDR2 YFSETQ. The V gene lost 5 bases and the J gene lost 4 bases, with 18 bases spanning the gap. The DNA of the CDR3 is TGCGCCAGCAGTCATACAGGGTTGCCAGGCACCGGGGAGCTGTTTTTT. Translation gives CASSHTGLPGTGELFF.

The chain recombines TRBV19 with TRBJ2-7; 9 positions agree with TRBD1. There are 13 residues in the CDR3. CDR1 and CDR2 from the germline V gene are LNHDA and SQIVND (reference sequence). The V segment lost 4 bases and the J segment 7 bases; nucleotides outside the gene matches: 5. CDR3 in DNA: TGTGCCAGTAGTAAAGGGACAGGGTATGAGCAGTACTTC. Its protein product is CASSKGTGYEQYF. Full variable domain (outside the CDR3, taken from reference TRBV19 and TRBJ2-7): DGGITQSPKYLFRKEGQNVTLSCEQNLNHDAMYWYRQDPGQGLRLIYYSQIVNDFQKGDIAEGYSVSREKKESFPLTVTSAQKNPTAFYLCASSKGTGYEQYFGPGTRLTVT.

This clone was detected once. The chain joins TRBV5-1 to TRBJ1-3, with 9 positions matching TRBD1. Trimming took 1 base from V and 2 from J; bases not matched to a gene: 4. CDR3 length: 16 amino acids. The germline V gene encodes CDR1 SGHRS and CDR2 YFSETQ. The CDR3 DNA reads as TGCGCCAGCAGCTTGACAGGGGGCGGCCCTGGAAACACCATATATTTT. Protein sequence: CASSLTGGGPGNTIYF. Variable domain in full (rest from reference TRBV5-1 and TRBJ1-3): KAGVTQTPRYLIKTRGQQVTLSCSPISGHRSVSWYQQTPGQGLQFLFEYFSETQRNKGNFPGRFSGRQFSNSRSEMNVSTLELGDSALYLCASSLTGGGPGNTIYFGEGSWLTVV.

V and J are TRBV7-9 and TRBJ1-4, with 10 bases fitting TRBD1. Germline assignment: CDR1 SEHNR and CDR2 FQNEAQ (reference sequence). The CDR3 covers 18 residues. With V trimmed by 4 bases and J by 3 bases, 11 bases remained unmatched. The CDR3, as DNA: TGTGCCAGCAGCTCCGGACAGGGGGGAGGAACGGCTAATGAAAAACTGTTTTTT. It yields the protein CASSSGQGGGTANEKLFF.

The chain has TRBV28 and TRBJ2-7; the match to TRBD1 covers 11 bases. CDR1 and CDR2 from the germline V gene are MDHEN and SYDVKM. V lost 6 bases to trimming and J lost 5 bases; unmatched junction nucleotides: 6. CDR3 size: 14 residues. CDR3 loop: CASRWTGGENEQYF. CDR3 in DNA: TGTGCCAGCAGGTGGACAGGGGGCGAGAACGAGCAGTACTTC.

The CDR3 reads CASSTGQASGYTF. CDR3 nucleotide sequence: TGTGCCAGCAGCACCGGACAGGCCAGTGGCTACACCTTC. The chain employs TRBV11-2 and TRBJ1-2; TRBD1 matches at 7 bases. Germline V gives CDR1 SGHAT, CDR2 FQNNGV. The CDR3 spans 13 residues. With V trimmed by 5 bases and J by 7 bases, 7 bases remained unmatched.

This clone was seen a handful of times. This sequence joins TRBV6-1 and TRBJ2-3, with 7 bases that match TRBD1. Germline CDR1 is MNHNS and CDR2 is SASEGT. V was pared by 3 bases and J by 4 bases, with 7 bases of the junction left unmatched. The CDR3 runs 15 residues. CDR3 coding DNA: TGTGCCAGCAGTGACGACAGGGCGGGTTCAGATACGCAGTATTTT. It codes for CASSDDRAGSDTQYF.

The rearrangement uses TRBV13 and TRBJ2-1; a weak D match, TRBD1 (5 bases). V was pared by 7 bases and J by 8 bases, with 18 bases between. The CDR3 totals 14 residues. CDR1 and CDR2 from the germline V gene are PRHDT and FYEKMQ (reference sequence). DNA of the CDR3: TGTGCCAGCACCGCTCGTGAAGGGGTGGATGAGCAGTTCTTC. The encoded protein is CASTAREGVDEQFF.

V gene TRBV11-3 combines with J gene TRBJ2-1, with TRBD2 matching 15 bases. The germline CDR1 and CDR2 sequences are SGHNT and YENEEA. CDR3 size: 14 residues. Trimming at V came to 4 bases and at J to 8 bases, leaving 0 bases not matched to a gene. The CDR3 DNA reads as TGTGCCAGCAGCTGGACTAGCGGGGGGGATGAGCAGTTCTTC. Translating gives CASSWTSGGDEQFF. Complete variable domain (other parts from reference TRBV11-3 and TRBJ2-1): EAGVVQSPRYKIIEKKQPVAFWCNPISGHNTLYWYLQNLGQGPELLIRYENEEAVDDSQLPKDRFSAERLKGVDSTLKIQPAELGDSAVYLCASSWTSGGDEQFFGPGTRLTVL.

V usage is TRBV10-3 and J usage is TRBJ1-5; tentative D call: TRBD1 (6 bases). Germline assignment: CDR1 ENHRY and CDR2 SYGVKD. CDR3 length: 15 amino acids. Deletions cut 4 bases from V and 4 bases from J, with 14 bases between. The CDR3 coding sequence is TGTGCCATCAGTGGGGGAGGGGGAGGGAATCAGCCCCAGCATTTT. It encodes CAISGGGGGNQPQHF.

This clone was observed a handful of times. The CDR3 sequence: CASSLEGGEMQETQYF. CDR3 bases: TGTGCCAGCAGCTTAGAGGGTGGGGAGATGCAAGAGACCCAGTACTTC. This chain joins TRBV11-3 and TRBJ2-5; tentative D call: TRBD2 (5 bases). V dropped 0 bases and J dropped 2 bases, with 13 bases sitting between them. From germline, CDR1 is SGHNT and CDR2 YENEEA. CDR3 size: 16 residues.

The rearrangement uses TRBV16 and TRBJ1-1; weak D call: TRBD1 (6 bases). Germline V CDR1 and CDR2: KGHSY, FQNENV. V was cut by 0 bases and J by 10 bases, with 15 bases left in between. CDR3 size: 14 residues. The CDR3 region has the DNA TGTGCCAGCAGCCAATCACGGGCAGGGGAGGGAGCTTTCTTT. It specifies CASSQSRAGEGAFF. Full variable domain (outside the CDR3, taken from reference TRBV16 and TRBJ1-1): GEEVAQTPKHLVRGEGQKAKLYCAPIKGHSYVFWYQQVLKNEFKFLISFQNENVFDETGMPKERFSAKCLPNSPCSLEIQATKLEDSAVYFCASSQSRAGEGAFFGQGTRLTVV.

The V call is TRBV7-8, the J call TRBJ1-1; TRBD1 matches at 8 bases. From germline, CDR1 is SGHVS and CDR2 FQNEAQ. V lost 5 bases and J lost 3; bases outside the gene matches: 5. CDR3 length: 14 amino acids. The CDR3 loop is CASSPQTGDTEAFF. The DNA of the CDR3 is TGTGCCAGCAGCCCTCAGACAGGGGACACTGAAGCTTTCTTT.

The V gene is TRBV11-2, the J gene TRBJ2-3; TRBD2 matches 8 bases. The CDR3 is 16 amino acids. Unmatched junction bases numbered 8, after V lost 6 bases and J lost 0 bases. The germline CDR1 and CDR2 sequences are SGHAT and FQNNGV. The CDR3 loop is CASRASGSPSTDTQYF. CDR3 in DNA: TGTGCCAGCAGGGCTAGCGGGTCGCCTAGCACAGATACGCAGTATTTT.